The present T cell receptor beta chain was sequenced within a study of blood T cells in healthy people across ages. This clonotype appeared a few times. Germline assignment: CDR1 SGHNT and CDR2 YYREEE (reference sequence). The CDR3 runs to 16 residues. Trimming removed 5 bases at V and 1 base at J, with 17 bases between. Primers used in a second PCR of about 6 to 11 cycles were a sample-barcoded 5' primer and a J-beta primer mix. TCRdb re-called the 5' RACE reads through MiXCR, storing one row per CDR3 protein. The table includes 1.5 million to 2 million distinct CDR3 sequences, 28% detected once. The clonotype originates from a woman aged 25 to 39 in good health. Input material: blood. V is TRBV5-4 and J is TRBJ2-3, with D uncertain. The CDR3 sequence: CASSPSVGRGTDTQYF. CDR3 bases: TGTGCCAGCAGTCCCTCAGTAGGGCGCGGCACAGATACGCAGTATTTT.